This TCR beta chain was captured in a study of beta chain features in type 1 diabetes. General study points: Equally in patients and controls, PCR might preferentially amplify shorter templates. Shorter TCRB CDR3s, moderately but significantly so, were found in Type 1 diabetes patients in all four CD4+ subsets.

Reverse transcription of all isolated RNA meant that expressed TCRB transcripts were sequenced. The table came from immunoSEQ multiplex PCR; TCRdb's copy has only in-frame clones and leaves some out. The sample holds about 300,000 clones, about 14% seen once. Trimming removed 6 bases from V and 8 bases from J, with 19 bases in between. The CDR3 consists of 14 residues. Per germline, CDR1 MNHEY and CDR2 SMNVEV (reference sequence). This clone was counted between two and nine times. What it binds is unknown. Averaging approximately 0.11 L, one heparinised blood draw was given by each donor. Sequenced material: naive CD4+ T cells from blood. The TCR sequence derives from a woman younger than 30 with type 1 diabetes. The chain carries TRBV27 and TRBJ1-1; D possibly corresponds to TRBD1 (5 bases). In nucleotides, the CDR3 is TGTGCCAGCAGCTTCAAGGGGCTCACCTTCGAAGCTTTCTTT. Encoded protein: CASSFKGLTFEAFF.